This TCR beta chain appears in the sequencing data of a study of blood T cells in healthy people across ages. They isolated at least 6 million PBMCs from each sample. Trimming cost V 1 base and J 6 bases; bases outside gene matches: 3. Germline V gene data show CDR1 as SGHDN and CDR2 as FVKESK. There are 14 residues in the CDR3. Then a second PCR, running about 6 to 11 cycles, was carried out with a sample-barcoded 5' primer and a J-beta primer mix. TCRdb redid the calling of the 5' RACE reads with MiXCR, one entry per CDR3 protein. The top ten clones hold roughly 13% of a sample with roughly 680,000 distinct CDR3 sequences, 52% of them seen once.

The sequence was obtained from a woman older than 75 in good health. The sample was blood. This chain connects TRBV14 to TRBJ2-1, with 7 positions matching TRBD2. This CDR3 reads CASSQGGGINEQFF. CDR3 bases: TGTGCCAGCAGCCAAGGGGGGGGGATCAATGAGCAGTTCTTC.